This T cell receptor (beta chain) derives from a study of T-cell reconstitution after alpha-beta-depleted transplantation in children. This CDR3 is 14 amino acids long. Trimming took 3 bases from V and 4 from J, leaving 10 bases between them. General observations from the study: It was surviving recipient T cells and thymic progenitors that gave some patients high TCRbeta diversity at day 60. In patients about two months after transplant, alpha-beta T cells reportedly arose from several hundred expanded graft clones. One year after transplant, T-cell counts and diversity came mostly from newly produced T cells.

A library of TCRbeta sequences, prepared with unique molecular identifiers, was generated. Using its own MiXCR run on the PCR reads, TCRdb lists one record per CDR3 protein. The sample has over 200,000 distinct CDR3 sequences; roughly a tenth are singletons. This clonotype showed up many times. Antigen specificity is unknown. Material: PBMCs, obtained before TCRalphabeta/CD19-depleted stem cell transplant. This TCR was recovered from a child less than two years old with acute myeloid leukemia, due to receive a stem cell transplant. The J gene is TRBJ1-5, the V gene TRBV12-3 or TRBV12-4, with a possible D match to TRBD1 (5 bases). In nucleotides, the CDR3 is TGTGCCAGCAGTTTGGCCAACAGGAATCAGCCCCAGCATTTT. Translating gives CASSLANRNQPQHF.